A single sample is the source of the 21 T cell receptor beta chains below, sequenced in a study of neoadjuvant nivolumab and ipilimumab in lung cancer. The table came from immunoSEQ multiplex PCR; TCRdb's copy has only in-frame clones and leaves some out. The table records about 27,000 clones, more than 75% of them present only once. The sequenced sample was tumor tissue, obtained after neoadjuvant nivolumab, alone or with ipilimumab, at or shortly before surgery. The origin of the receptors is an adult with non-small cell lung cancer.

V gene TRBV30 combines with J gene TRBJ1-1; D not certain. From germline, CDR1 is GTSNPN and CDR2 SVGIG (reference sequence). The CDR3 consists of 11 residues. Trimming removed 2 bases at V and 4 bases at J, with 5 bases between. The CDR3, as DNA: TGTGCCTGGAGTAAGGGCACTGAAGCTTTCTTT. Its translation: CAWSKGTEAFF.

The gene calls are TRBV7-2 and TRBJ2-7; D is unclear. Trimming removed 0 bases from V and 4 bases from J, with 7 bases in between. This CDR3 has 13 amino acids. Germline CDR1 reads SGHTA; CDR2 reads FQGNSA. The DNA for the CDR3 is TGTGCCAGCAGCTTAGCCCCCGGGTACGAGCAGTACTTC. Translated: CASSLAPGYEQYF.

This clone was seen once. The chain carries TRBV30 and TRBJ2-7, with D perhaps assigned TRBD1 or TRBD2 (5 bases each). Germline CDR1 is GTSNPN and CDR2 is SVGIG (reference sequence). V lost 7 bases, J lost 5 bases, and 21 bases lay in between. This CDR3 contains 14 residues. The CDR3 DNA reads as TGTGCCTTCTCAGTTGGGGGACCATGGGACGAGCAGTACTTC. Translation: CAFSVGGPWDEQYF.

The CDR3 protein is CASSSRQGRDYGYTF. The CDR3 region has the DNA TGCGCCAGCAGCTCGAGACAGGGGCGTGACTATGGCTACACCTTC. This rearrangement joins TRBV5-1 to TRBJ1-2; 8 bases map to TRBD1. Germline CDR1 reads SGHRS; CDR2 reads YFSETQ. The junction had 7 bases not matched to a gene; V was cut back by 3 bases and J by 3 bases. The CDR3 extends over 15 amino acids.

The chain combines TRBV6-5 with TRBJ2-7, with 7 bases identical to TRBD2. The V gene end was trimmed by 5 bases and the J gene end by 7 bases; junction bases not matched to a gene: 2. CDR1 is MNHEY and CDR2 is SVGAGI in the germline V gene. There are 11 residues in the CDR3. CDR3 residues: CASSLGGEQYF. The DNA for the CDR3 is TGTGCCAGCAGTCTGGGAGGGGAGCAGTACTTC.

This rearrangement joins TRBV11-2 to TRBJ1-6; D gene unclear. The CDR3 totals 15 residues. V lost 4 bases and J lost 7, with 14 bases in between. Germline CDR1 is SGHAT and CDR2 is FQNNGV. The CDR3 sequence: CASSSTNAGNSPLHF. The CDR3 bases are TGTGCCAGCAGCTCGACGAACGCGGGGAATTCACCCCTCCACTTT.

On this clone: Different DNA sequences within this sample yield the same CDR3. The chain employs TRBV7-2 and TRBJ1-6, with 10 positions matching TRBD1. J gave up 9 bases and V 1 base, and 0 bases lay outside the gene matches. The CDR3 runs 14 residues. CDR1 and CDR2 (germline): SGHTA, FQGNSA. The CDR3 DNA follows: TGTGCCAGCAGCTTAGGGACAGGGGGTTCACCCCTCCACTTT. Translation gives CASSLGTGGSPLHF.

CDR3 DNA sequence: TGTGCCACCTTAGCGGGGGCGAGGAATGAGCAGTTCTTC. Amino acids: CATLAGARNEQFF. This sequence joins TRBV10-3 and TRBJ2-1; 9 nucleotides match TRBD2. Germline CDR1 ENHRY, CDR2 SYGVKD. The CDR3 is made up of 13 amino acids. The J segment lost 7 bases and the V segment lost 10 bases, leaving 8 bases of the junction unmatched.

The V gene is TRBV18, the J gene TRBJ1-2; D unclear. The V end lost 2 bases, the J end lost 10 bases, and 14 bases lay between the germline ends. Germline-derived CDR1 and CDR2 are KGHSH and LQKENI. This CDR3 has 13 amino acids. The CDR3 loop reads CASSPTAFEDYTF. The CDR3 bases are TGTGCCAGCTCACCAACAGCCTTCGAGGACTACACCTTC.

The genes are TRBV4-3 and TRBJ2-1; 8 nucleotides agree with TRBD2. Germline assignment: CDR1 LGHNA and CDR2 YSLEER. The CDR3 has 16 amino acids. V dropped 0 bases and J dropped 5; count of bases not matched to a gene: 6. DNA of the CDR3: TGCGCCAGCAGCCAAGAGTTGGCGGGGGGCCACAATGAGCAGTTCTTC. As protein: CASSQELAGGHNEQFF.

Only a few counts were recorded for this clone. The chain joins TRBV6-4 to TRBJ2-3, with D perhaps matching TRBD2 (6 bases). The V and J ends lost 4 bases and 1 base respectively, with 6 bases between them. The CDR3 is made up of 13 amino acids. Germline V lookup: CDR1 MRHNA, CDR2 SNTAGT. Written as DNA, the CDR3 is TGTGCCAGCAGTGCGGGGGGCACAGATACGCAGTATTTT. Protein sequence: CASSAGGTDTQYF.

The V and J genes are TRBV5-1 and TRBJ2-2; TRBD1 agrees at 10 bases. Germline V lookup: CDR1 SGHRS, CDR2 YFSETQ. Unmatched junction bases numbered 8, after V lost 3 bases and J lost 6 bases. CDR3 size: 16 residues. The CDR3 nucleotides read TGCGCCAGCAGCTCGCGACAGGGGGCACAGCCCGGGGAGCTGTTTTTT. It yields the protein CASSSRQGAQPGELFF.

The chain employs TRBV7-2 and TRBJ2-1; weak D call: TRBD2 (5 bases). The CDR3 runs to 14 residues. Germline lookup yields CDR1 SGHTA and CDR2 FQGNSA. V was trimmed by 5 bases and J by 12 bases, leaving 20 bases between them. The CDR3 sequence is CASSPSGRSPRQFF. CDR3 nucleotides: TGTGCCAGCAGCCCAAGCGGACGCTCTCCCCGGCAGTTCTTC.

A single count supports this clone. V and J are TRBV15 and TRBJ1-1; 7 bases fit TRBD1. V lost 5 bases to trimming and J lost 4 bases; unmatched junction nucleotides: 7. This CDR3 is built from 14 residues. Germline V gene lookup returns CDR1 LNHNV and CDR2 YYDKDF (reference sequence). The DNA for the CDR3 is TGTGCCACCAGCGGGAGCAGGGGGGGCACTGAAGCTTTCTTT. It codes for CATSGSRGGTEAFF.

This chain uses TRBV2 with TRBJ1-2; the D is unclear. There are 14 residues in the CDR3. The V and J ends lost 4 bases and 8 bases respectively, with 17 bases between them. The germline gives CDR1 SNHLY, CDR2 FYNNEI. The CDR3 protein is CASSGPGPPGGYTF. The DNA for the CDR3 is TGTGCCAGCAGTGGTCCAGGCCCCCCCGGGGGCTACACCTTC.

The sample holds a few counts of this clone. This chain uses TRBV6-1 with TRBJ1-4; no reliable D call. V was pared by 0 bases and J by 7 bases, with 12 bases between. The CDR3 has 15 residues. Germline V gene sequence: CDR1 MNHNS, CDR2 SASEGT. CDR3 bases: TGTGCCAGCAGTGAAGCCCGCAGTTTAGTTGAAAAACTGTTTTTT. Protein sequence: CASSEARSLVEKLFF.

This chain links TRBV30 with TRBJ2-2; D is ambiguous. CDR1 GTSNPN and CDR2 SVGIG come from the germline V gene (reference sequence). The CDR3 length is 14 residues. The germline V and J ends were trimmed by 0 bases and 2 bases, with 7 bases remaining between them. CDR3 protein: CAWSVSHNTGELFF. The DNA for the CDR3 is TGTGCCTGGAGTGTCAGCCATAACACCGGGGAGCTGTTTTTT.

The rearrangement links TRBV6-1 to TRBJ1-1; 8 positions agree with TRBD1. The CDR3 runs 14 residues. Germline CDR1 and CDR2: MNHNS and SASEGT. V lost 6 bases, J lost 1 base, and 4 bases stayed unmatched. This CDR3 is CASRKGTGNTEAFF. CDR3 coding DNA: TGTGCCAGCAGAAAGGGGACAGGGAACACTGAAGCTTTCTTT.

This clone has only a few counts. This chain connects TRBV9 to TRBJ2-1, with a possible D match to TRBD1 (6 bases). V was pared by 2 bases and J by 1 base, with 7 bases between. CDR3 length: 14 residues. Per germline, CDR1 SGDLS and CDR2 YYNGEE. CDR3 nucleotides: TGTGCCAGCAGCGTCGGGACATCCTACAATGAGCAGTTCTTC. It specifies CASSVGTSYNEQFF.

This clone was seen once. The J gene is TRBJ1-3, the V gene TRBV4-3, with D hard to call. The CDR3 consists of 14 residues. CDR1 and CDR2 from the germline V gene are LGHNA and YSLEER. V was clipped by 4 bases and J by 8 bases, with 15 bases between them. In DNA form, the CDR3 reads TGCGCCAGCAGCCCAGTCGCGGCTGGGGACACCATATATTTT. Translated, it gives CASSPVAAGDTIYF.

The V and J genes are TRBV30 and TRBJ1-6; unclear D gene. The CDR3 is made up of 13 amino acids. Germline V gene lookup returns CDR1 GTSNPN and CDR2 SVGIG (reference sequence). V lost 1 base, J lost 7 bases, and 8 bases lay in between. CDR3 bases: TGTGCCTGGAGTGGAAAGTGGAATTCACCCCTCCACTTT. Translation gives CAWSGKWNSPLHF.